The 5 T cell receptor beta chains in this list originate from one sample, sequenced in a study of CD8 T cells in ankylosing spondylitis. Study-wide points: The study identified a TCR beta motif of under ten highly homologous variants that appeared characteristic of ankylosing spondylitis blood.

TCRdb reanalysed the 5' RACE reads using MiXCR and keeps one entry per CDR3 protein. Altogether 500,000 to 650,000 distinct CDR3 sequences are present, roughly 5.2% being singletons, with the ten largest covering approximately 4%. Which antigens these TCRs recognize remains unknown. The material sequenced was blood, either unsorted or a sorted T cell fraction (not recorded which). Receptors originate from a male donor with ankylosing spondylitis.

This clonotype was seen a few times. This sequence joins TRBV19 and TRBJ1-2, with unresolved D. The CDR3 totals 14 residues. Trimming pared 6 bases from V and 4 bases from J, leaving 15 bases between. Germline V CDR1 and CDR2: LNHDA, SQIVND (reference sequence). The CDR3 DNA follows: TGTGCCAGTAGGCTAAAGGGAGTAGGCTATGGCTACACCTTC. It yields the protein CASRLKGVGYGYTF.

This clonotype was detected ten times or more. The genes are TRBV18 and TRBJ1-4, with TRBD1 matching 8 bases. CDR3 length: 15 amino acids. J gave up 7 bases and V 0 bases, and 4 bases lay outside the gene matches. Germline CDR1 and CDR2: KGHSH and LQKENI. The DNA of the CDR3 is TGTGCCAGCTCACCACCGGGACAGGAGGGTGAAAAACTGTTTTTT. Its translation is CASSPPGQEGEKLFF. Full variable domain (remainder filled in from reference TRBV18 and TRBJ1-4): NAGVMQNPRHLVRRRGQEARLRCSPMKGHSHVYWYRQLPEEGLKFMVYLQKENIIDESGMPKERFSAEFPKEGPSILRIQQVVRGDSAAYFCASSPPGQEGEKLFFGSGTQLSVL.

This clonotype was seen ten or more times. The chain carries TRBV11-2 and TRBJ1-1, with D possibly matching TRBD1 (6 bases). CDR3 length: 16 residues. Germline CDR1 is SGHAT and CDR2 is FQNNGV. Trimming shortened V by 1 base and J by 1 base, and 13 bases separated the two germline ends. The CDR3 region is CASSLVGGTRNTEAFF. For the CDR3, the DNA is TGTGCCAGCAGCTTAGTGGGGGGCACAAGGAACACTGAAGCTTTCTTT.

There are many counts of this clonotype. The J gene is TRBJ1-5, the V gene TRBV12-3 or TRBV12-4; the match to TRBD1 covers 7 bases. The CDR3 sequence is 15 residues long. Trimming at V came to 3 bases and at J to 1 base, leaving 3 bases not matched to a gene. DNA of the CDR3: TGTGCCAGCAGTTTCAGGGGGGGGAGCAATCAGCCCCAGCATTTT. This codes for CASSFRGGSNQPQHF.

This clonotype showed up many times. V and J are TRBV5-1 and TRBJ1-2, with TRBD1 matching 9 bases. Looked up from germline, CDR1 is SGHRS and CDR2 is YFSETQ. This CDR3 spans 15 amino acids. With V trimmed by 4 bases and J by 4 bases, 8 bases remained unmatched. The CDR3 region has the DNA TGCGCCAGCAGCCCCAGACAGGGGGTGACCTATGGCTACACCTTC. It translates to CASSPRQGVTYGYTF.